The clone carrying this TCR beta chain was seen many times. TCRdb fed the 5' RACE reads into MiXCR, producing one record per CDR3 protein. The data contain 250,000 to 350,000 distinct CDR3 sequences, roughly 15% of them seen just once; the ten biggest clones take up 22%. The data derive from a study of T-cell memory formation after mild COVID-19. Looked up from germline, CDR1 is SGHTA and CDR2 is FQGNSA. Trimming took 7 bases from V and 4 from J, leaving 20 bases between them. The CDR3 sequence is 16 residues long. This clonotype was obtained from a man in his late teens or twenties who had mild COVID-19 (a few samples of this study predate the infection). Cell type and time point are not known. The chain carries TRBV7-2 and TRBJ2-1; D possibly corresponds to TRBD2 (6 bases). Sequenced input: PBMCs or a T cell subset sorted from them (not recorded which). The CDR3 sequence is CASTEGGGPVYNEQFF. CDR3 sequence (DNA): TGTGCCAGCACCGAAGGTGGAGGGCCCGTGTACAATGAGCAGTTCTTC.